The 21 T cell receptor beta chains reported below all come from one sample, sequenced in a study of blood T cell repertoires in COVID-19. The protocol was immunoSEQ multiplex PCR, while the TCRdb copy is restricted to in-frame clones and leaves out a portion. The repertoire has more than 250,000 clones, roughly 80% of them found once; the top ten carry about 4.9%. Source material: peripheral blood. The receptors here all came from a man between 60 and 75 years old who had recovered from COVID-19.

The chain joins TRBV28 to TRBJ1-3; D is perhaps TRBD1 (6 bases). Germline V lookup: CDR1 MDHEN, CDR2 SYDVKM. CDR3 size: 15 residues. The ends were cut back, 2 bases at V and 4 bases at J, with 12 bases in the middle. CDR3 in DNA: TGTGCCAGCAGTTTAGCCGGGACACTGGGAAACACCATATATTTT. This gives the protein CASSLAGTLGNTIYF. Full variable domain (missing parts from reference TRBV28 and TRBJ1-3): DVKVTQSSRYLVKRTGEKVFLECVQDMDHENMFWYRQDPGLGLRLIYFSYDVKMKEKGDIPEGYSVSREKKERFSLILESASTNQTSMYLCASSLAGTLGNTIYFGEGSWLTVV.

This chain connects TRBV9 to TRBJ2-4; perhaps TRBD2 as D (6 bases). The CDR3 consists of 14 residues. V was trimmed by 1 base and J by 8 bases, leaving 13 bases between them. Germline lookup yields CDR1 SGDLS and CDR2 YYNGEE. The CDR3 loop reads CASSVSWRGDIQYF. In DNA, the CDR3 is TGTGCCAGCAGCGTAAGTTGGCGGGGTGACATTCAGTACTTC.

The gene calls are TRBV6-6 and TRBJ2-3; 7 nucleotides line up with TRBD2. The ends lost 1 base at V and 5 bases at J; junction bases unmatched: 3. Germline loops: CDR1 MNHNY, CDR2 SVGAGI (reference sequence). The CDR3 runs to 14 residues. CDR3 in DNA: TGTGCCAGCAGTTACTTGGGGAGGGGAGATACGCAGTATTTT. This sequence encodes CASSYLGRGDTQYF.

The chain is built from TRBV24-1 and TRBJ2-1, with D possibly matching TRBD2 (6 bases). The V gene lost 6 bases and the J gene lost 4 bases, with 18 bases spanning the gap. Germline loops: CDR1 KGHDR, CDR2 SFDVKD. There are 16 residues in the CDR3. The CDR3 region has the DNA TGTGCCACCAGTAGCCCGGGACTGCAGCCTTACAATGAGCAGTTCTTC. Translating gives CATSSPGLQPYNEQFF.

This rearrangement joins TRBV6-5 to TRBJ1-5; TRBD1 agrees at 9 bases. The V gene's germline CDR1 is MNHEY and CDR2 SVGAGI. The V gene end was trimmed by 6 bases and the J gene end by 9 bases; junction bases not matched to a gene: 12. The CDR3 contains 15 residues. In nucleotides, the CDR3 is TGTGCCAGCAGGGGACAGGGATTATCATCGGGGCCCCAGCATTTT. Amino acids: CASRGQGLSSGPQHF.

The chain combines TRBV6-5 with TRBJ2-1; 10 nucleotides match TRBD2. CDR3 length: 14 residues. Germline lookup yields CDR1 MNHEY and CDR2 SVGAGI. The trim removed 7 bases at V and 4 bases at J, leaving 4 bases unmatched. CDR3 protein: CASMLAGVYNEQFF. For the CDR3, the DNA is TGTGCCAGCATGCTAGCGGGAGTGTACAATGAGCAGTTCTTC.

The chain is built from TRBV20-1 and TRBJ1-4; 10 bases match TRBD1. Germline trimming cut 3 bases from V and 7 bases from J; bases unmatched to any gene: 8. Germline-derived CDR1 and CDR2 are DFQATT and SNEGSKA (reference sequence). This CDR3 has 15 amino acids. The CDR3 reads CSASRTGGMGEKLFF. The CDR3 DNA sequence: TGCAGTGCTAGTAGGACAGGGGGTATGGGTGAAAAACTGTTTTTT.

The V gene is TRBV4-1, the J gene TRBJ1-4; D is uncertain. Germline CDR1 reads MGHRA; CDR2 reads YSYEKL. The CDR3 contains 15 residues. V was trimmed by 1 base and J by 8 bases, leaving 14 bases between them. DNA for the CDR3: TGCGCCAGCAGCCAAGCGGCCAGAACCAGGGAAAAACTGTTTTTT. Protein: CASSQAARTREKLFF.

The chain recombines TRBV7-8 with TRBJ1-1; 7 positions agree with TRBD1. The germline V gene has CDR1 SGHVS and CDR2 FQNEAQ. This CDR3 region has 14 residues. V lost 5 bases, J lost 7 bases, and 10 bases stayed unmatched. CDR3 sequence (DNA): TGTGCCAGCAGCCCGTACAGGGGAAAGGGTGAAGCTTTCTTT. Amino acids: CASSPYRGKGEAFF.

There are a few counts of this clone. This chain links TRBV6-5 with TRBJ2-2; D perhaps matches TRBD2 (5 bases). In germline, CDR1 is MNHEY, CDR2 SVGAGI. The CDR3 totals 15 residues. V dropped 3 bases and J dropped 6 bases, with 14 bases sitting between them. In DNA, the CDR3 is TGTGCCAGCAGTTATACGGGATCTCGATCCGGGGAGCTGTTTTTT. It encodes CASSYTGSRSGELFF.

CDR3 sequence reads: CASSLDGGRANYGYTF. The CDR3, as DNA: TGTGCCAGCAGCTTAGATGGGGGCAGAGCTAACTATGGCTACACCTTC. The V gene is TRBV13, the J gene TRBJ1-2; possibly TRBD1 for D (6 bases). Germline V gene sequence: CDR1 PRHDT, CDR2 FYEKMQ (reference sequence). CDR3 length: 16 amino acids. Trimming left V 1 base short and J 0 bases short, with 12 bases between. Combining the CDR3 with reference TRBV13 and TRBJ1-2 gives the whole variable domain AAGVIQSPRHLIKEKRETATLKCYPIPRHDTVYWYQQGPGQDPQFLISFYEKMQSDKGSIPDRFSAQQFSDYHSELNMSSLELGDSALYFCASSLDGGRANYGYTFGSGTRLTVV.

This chain joins TRBV10-1 and TRBJ2-2, with a possible D match to TRBD1 (6 bases). Looked up from germline, CDR1 is WNHNN and CDR2 is SYGVQD (reference sequence). The CDR3 runs to 15 residues. Trimming removed 0 bases from V and 3 bases from J, with 8 bases in between. The CDR3 nucleotides are TGCGCCAGCAGTGAGTCTACAGGGCACACCGGGGAGCTGTTTTTT. Its protein is CASSESTGHTGELFF.

The V gene is TRBV11-2, the J gene TRBJ2-5; 8 bases match TRBD2. The V gene end was trimmed by 6 bases and the J gene end by 3 bases; junction bases not matched to a gene: 9. CDR3 length: 15 residues. Germline loops: CDR1 SGHAT, CDR2 FQNNGV. The CDR3 sequence: CASSFSPAGEETQYF. CDR3 nucleotide sequence: TGTGCCAGCAGTTTCAGCCCAGCGGGGGAAGAGACCCAGTACTTC.

This clone was observed a single time. V and J are TRBV23-1 and TRBJ1-3, with D possibly TRBD1 on 5 matching bases. TRBV23-1 is identified as an open reading frame with a role that is uncertain. The CDR3 totals 14 residues. V was clipped by 10 bases and J by 7 bases, with 20 bases between them. CDR3 residues: CAIPFGAEGNTIYF. The CDR3 DNA sequence: TGCGCCATACCATTTGGGGCAGAAGGGAACACCATATATTTT.

The gene calls are TRBV19 and TRBJ2-3; D is uncertain. Germline V lookup: CDR1 LNHDA, CDR2 SQIVND (reference sequence). V was clipped by 3 bases and J by 6 bases, with 7 bases between them. This CDR3 contains 12 residues. This CDR3 is CASSIRRDTQYF. The CDR3 nucleotides are TGTGCCAGTAGTATCCGGCGGGATACGCAGTATTTT.

This clone was seen a few times. J is TRBJ2-7 and V is TRBV27; 7 bases map to TRBD2. Germline trimming cut 2 bases from V and 4 bases from J; bases unmatched to any gene: 8. The V gene's germline CDR1 is MNHEY and CDR2 SMNVEV (reference sequence). The CDR3 contains 15 residues. CDR3 loop: CASSLGPGTKYEQYF. The CDR3 nucleotides are TGTGCCAGCAGTTTAGGGCCCGGGACTAAATACGAGCAGTACTTC.

This chain links TRBV30 with TRBJ1-3; tentative D call: TRBD1 (5 bases). CDR3 size: 12 residues. The germline CDR1 and CDR2 sequences are GTSNPN and SVGIG (reference sequence). V was pared by 3 bases and J by 2 bases, with 5 bases between. CDR3 sequence reads: CAWSRAGNTIYF. DNA of the CDR3: TGTGCCTGGAGCAGGGCTGGAAACACCATATATTTT.

In its sample, this clone was seen a few times. J is TRBJ1-5 and V is TRBV6-6; D unclear. Germline V lookup: CDR1 MNHNY, CDR2 SVGAGI (reference sequence). There are 13 residues in the CDR3. V was clipped by 5 bases and J by 3 bases, with 8 bases between them. The DNA of the CDR3 is TGTGCCAGCAGTAGGACTCTCAATCAGCCCCAGCATTTT. It specifies CASSRTLNQPQHF.

This clone was seen once. V usage is TRBV19 and J usage is TRBJ2-7; 10 positions match TRBD2. The V gene's germline CDR1 is LNHDA and CDR2 SQIVND (reference sequence). CDR3 length: 13 residues. V shed 9 bases and J 0 bases; nucleotides not matched to a gene: 2. The CDR3 bases are TGTGCCAGGCGGACTAGCGGCTCCTACGAGCAGTACTTC. Translation gives CARRTSGSYEQYF.

The chain joins TRBV24-1 to TRBJ2-3; TRBD2 aligns across 15 bases. V dropped 7 bases and J dropped 2; count of bases not matched to a gene: 9. This CDR3 is built from 18 residues. CDR1 and CDR2 (germline): KGHDR, SFDVKD. Written as DNA, the CDR3 is TGTGCCACCAGCCAACATCGGACTAGCGGGGGGGTCACAGATACGCAGTATTTT. Translation gives CATSQHRTSGGVTDTQYF.

This chain uses TRBV3-1 (or the pseudogene TRBV3-2) with TRBJ1-2, with TRBD1 matching 10 bases. Germline V CDR1 and CDR2: LGHDT, YNNKEL (reference sequence). The CDR3 extends over 15 amino acids. With V trimmed by 1 base and J by 4 bases, 3 bases remained unmatched. CDR3 sequence (DNA): TGTGCCAGCAGCCAAGCGACAGGGGGCGGCTATGGCTACACCTTC. This translates into CASSQATGGGYGYTF.